Shown below are 30 T cell receptor beta chains from a single sample sequenced in a study of T cell clones after liver transplantation. Sequenced by immunoSEQ multiplex PCR; TCRdb stores in-frame clones only, minus some. This table holds approximately 75,000 clones, about four fifths found once. Material: CD4+ T cells from blood, obtained 12 months after liver transplant. These receptors originate from a human patient who received a liver transplant. T cells may partly derive from the graft donor.

The V gene is TRBV7-9, the J gene TRBJ1-1; D is uncertain. This CDR3 contains 17 residues. Trimming stripped 1 base from V and 4 bases from J, with 19 bases between. Germline V gene lookup returns CDR1 SEHNR and CDR2 FQNEAQ (reference sequence). CDR3 DNA: TGTGCCAGCAGCTTAGTTCCAGGAGGGTTCAGAACCACTGAAGCTTTCTTT. This sequence encodes CASSLVPGGFRTTEAFF. The full variable domain, rest sourced from reference TRBV7-9 and TRBJ1-1, is DTGVSQNPRHKITKRGQNVTFRCDPISEHNRLYWYRQTLGQGPEFLTYFQNEAQLEKSRLLSDRFSAERPKGSFSTLEIQRTEQGDSAMYLCASSLVPGGFRTTEAFFGQGTRLTVV.

V usage is TRBV7-8 and J usage is TRBJ1-1, with a possible D match to TRBD1 (5 bases). The germline gives CDR1 SGHVS, CDR2 FQNEAQ. V lost 5 bases, J lost 2 bases, and 9 bases lay in between. The CDR3 has 13 amino acids. CDR3 in amino acids: CASSLTGNTEAFF. The CDR3 DNA reads TGTGCCAGCAGCCTTACAGGTAACACTGAAGCTTTCTTT.

The rearrangement links TRBV9 to TRBJ2-1; TRBD2 matches 8 bases. CDR1 SGDLS and CDR2 YYNGEE come from the germline V gene. This CDR3 region has 15 residues. Unmatched junction bases numbered 4, after V lost 3 bases and J lost 2 bases. CDR3 protein: CASSALSGTYNEQFF. For the CDR3, the DNA is TGTGCCAGCAGCGCTCTTAGCGGGACCTACAATGAGCAGTTCTTC.

V gene TRBV6-4 combines with J gene TRBJ2-5; 8 bases line up with TRBD1. CDR1 and CDR2 from the germline V gene are MRHNA and SNTAGT. V gave up 6 bases and J gave up 3 bases; unmatched junction bases: 6. This CDR3 has 14 residues. For the CDR3, the DNA is TGTGCCAGCAGAGCTCCGGACAGGGAAGAGACCCAGTACTTC. This encodes CASRAPDREETQYF.

The rearrangement joins TRBV7-2 to TRBJ2-7, with D hard to call. The CDR3 sequence is 13 residues long. CDR1 is SGHTA and CDR2 is FQGNSA in the germline V gene. Trimming stripped 5 bases from V and 3 bases from J, with 11 bases between. The CDR3: CASSLGIHYEQYF. DNA of the CDR3: TGTGCCAGCAGCCTCGGTATCCACTACGAGCAGTACTTC.

The chain combines TRBV7-2 with TRBJ1-5, with D maybe TRBD1 (5 bases). The CDR3 sequence is 18 residues long. Germline V gives CDR1 SGHTA, CDR2 FQGNSA. The germline V and J ends were trimmed by 0 bases and 0 bases, with 15 bases remaining between them. The CDR3 reads CASSLALTGGNSNQPQHF. The CDR3 nucleotides read TGTGCCAGCAGCTTAGCGCTAACCGGGGGGAATAGCAATCAGCCCCAGCATTTT.

The CDR3 loop reads CACKGQLYNEQFF. For the CDR3, the DNA is TGTGCCTGCAAAGGACAGCTTTACAATGAGCAGTTCTTC. This chain joins TRBV19 and TRBJ2-1, with D tentatively TRBD1 (6 bases). Germline V gene lookup returns CDR1 LNHDA and CDR2 SQIVND (reference sequence). Trimming stripped 11 bases from V and 4 bases from J, with 15 bases between. CDR3 length equals 13 residues.

V is TRBV11-2 and J is TRBJ2-1; D is unresolved. CDR3 length: 11 residues. CDR1 and CDR2 from the germline V gene are SGHAT and FQNNGV. The ends were cut back, 7 bases at V and 4 bases at J, with 5 bases in the middle. The CDR3 DNA reads TGTGCCAGCACCCTATACAATGAGCAGTTCTTC. Protein product: CASTLYNEQFF.

Concerning this clone itself: Other DNA variants within this sample encode the same CDR3. This chain joins TRBV5-1 and TRBJ1-1; 7 nucleotides align to TRBD1. The CDR3 totals 14 residues. The ends lost 4 bases at V and 0 bases at J; junction bases unmatched: 3. Germline V gene data show CDR1 as SGHRS and CDR2 as YFSETQ. CDR3 amino acids: CASSPGTVNTEAFF. The CDR3 DNA reads as TGCGCCAGCAGCCCGGGGACAGTGAACACTGAAGCTTTCTTT.

The chain couples TRBV19 to TRBJ2-1; a possible D gene is TRBD1 (6 bases). The V gene's germline CDR1 is LNHDA and CDR2 SQIVND (reference sequence). This CDR3 is built from 15 residues. The V end lost 4 bases, the J end lost 4 bases, and 14 bases lay between the germline ends. In DNA form, the CDR3 reads TGTGCCAGTAGTAAAACCGGGACAAGTTACAATGAGCAGTTCTTC. Translating it yields CASSKTGTSYNEQFF.

This clone was picked up one time. The chain joins TRBV5-4 to TRBJ2-6; TRBD2 agrees at 8 bases. V was pared by 0 bases and J by 6 bases, with 5 bases of the junction left unmatched. There are 16 residues in the CDR3. CDR1 and CDR2 (germline): SGHNT, YYREEE (reference sequence). The CDR3 coding sequence is TGTGCCAGCAGCTTGGTGGCGGGAGGTTCGGCCAACGTCCTGACTTTC. Translating it yields CASSLVAGGSANVLTF.

The rearrangement uses TRBV27 and TRBJ1-4; D is possibly TRBD1 (5 bases). V was trimmed by 6 bases and J by 1 base, leaving 12 bases between them. CDR3 size: 15 residues. Germline loops: CDR1 MNHEY, CDR2 SMNVEV (reference sequence). CDR3 region: CASSLAGGTNEKLFF. CDR3 in DNA: TGTGCCAGCAGCCTGGCGGGGGGAACTAATGAAAAACTGTTTTTT.

The chain links TRBV20-1 to TRBJ1-2, with a possible D match to TRBD1 (6 bases). The CDR3 is 11 amino acids. Germline V gene sequence: CDR1 DFQATT, CDR2 SNEGSKA (reference sequence). Trimming pared 7 bases from V and 8 bases from J, leaving 14 bases between. CDR3 nucleotide sequence: TGCAGTGGGACAGCCCCACAGGGCTACACCTTC. This translates into CSGTAPQGYTF.

This clone was detected only a few times. The chain has TRBV7-2 and TRBJ1-3, with 8 bases aligning to TRBD1. CDR3 length: 17 amino acids. CDR1 SGHTA and CDR2 FQGNSA come from the germline V gene. With 5 bases clipped from V and 2 bases from J, the junction kept 11 bases outside the gene matches. The CDR3 DNA reads as TGTGCCAGCAGCCCTCCCCCAGGGGGCATGGCTGGAAACACCATATATTTT. Translation gives CASSPPPGGMAGNTIYF.

About this clone itself: Additional DNA sequences in this sample encode the identical CDR3. V usage is TRBV7-9 and J usage is TRBJ1-4; TRBD1 matches 10 bases. Trimming removed 5 bases from V and 5 bases from J; junction bases left unmatched: 2. The CDR3 length is 14 residues. The germline CDR1 and CDR2 sequences are SEHNR and FQNEAQ (reference sequence). The CDR3 sequence: CASSLGQGNEKLFF. The CDR3 DNA follows: TGTGCCAGCAGCCTGGGACAGGGGAATGAAAAACTGTTTTTT.

J is TRBJ2-7 and V is TRBV5-1; perhaps TRBD2 as D (5 bases). V shed 3 bases and J shed 0 bases, with 28 bases lying between them. The CDR3 totals 20 residues. The germline V gene has CDR1 SGHRS and CDR2 YFSETQ. Written as DNA, the CDR3 is TGCGCCAGCAGCTCCGAGGGTAGGCCCAGTAACCGGCCAAGCTCCTACGAGCAGTACTTC. It specifies CASSSEGRPSNRPSSYEQYF.

V usage is TRBV14 and J usage is TRBJ1-2; no clear D. The length of the CDR3 is 13 residues. Germline loops: CDR1 SGHDN, CDR2 FVKESK. Trimming shortened V by 3 bases and J by 5 bases, and 10 bases separated the two germline ends. The CDR3 loop is CASSQGNWYGYTF. CDR3 in DNA: TGTGCCAGCAGCCAGGGCAACTGGTATGGCTACACCTTC.

The chain couples TRBV5-4 to TRBJ1-3, with 8 bases matching TRBD1. V dropped 4 bases and J dropped 4; count of bases not matched to a gene: 10. CDR3 length equals 16 residues. CDR1 and CDR2 from the germline V gene are SGHNT and YYREEE (reference sequence). The CDR3 spells CASSPGGPSQGNTIYF. CDR3 nucleotide sequence: TGTGCCAGCAGCCCAGGGGGCCCTAGCCAAGGAAACACCATATATTTT.

The chain uses TRBV28 and TRBJ1-5; D not resolved. The germline V gene encodes CDR1 MDHEN and CDR2 SYDVKM. Trimming shortened V by 4 bases and J by 0 bases, and 22 bases separated the two germline ends. This CDR3 region has 19 residues. The CDR3 loop is CASSSLRYPRSYSNQPQHF. The CDR3 DNA sequence: TGTGCCAGCAGTTCTTTAAGGTACCCCCGCTCCTATAGCAATCAGCCCCAGCATTTT.

The V and J genes are TRBV4-1 and TRBJ1-2; 8 nucleotides agree with TRBD1. The CDR3 length is 13 residues. J lost 13 bases, V lost 0 bases, and 7 bases had no gene match. Per germline, CDR1 MGHRA and CDR2 YSYEKL. The CDR3 bases are TGCGCCAGCAGCCAAGAAAGGACAGGGCAGGCCACCTTC. It codes for CASSQERTGQATF.

In DNA form, the CDR3 reads TGTGCCAGCAGGAGACAGGGATTACTGTACTTC. Translation: CASRRQGLLYF. The rearrangement uses TRBV6-6 and TRBJ2-5; 7 nucleotides align to TRBD1. Germline assignment: CDR1 MNHNY and CDR2 SVGAGI (reference sequence). This CDR3 spans 11 amino acids. V shed 6 bases and J 13 bases; nucleotides not matched to a gene: 8.

J is TRBJ2-5 and V is TRBV2; perhaps D is TRBD1 or TRBD2 (5 bases each). The CDR3 spans 15 residues. The germline V gene has CDR1 SNHLY and CDR2 FYNNEI. Trimming took 2 bases from V and 5 from J, leaving 15 bases between them. The CDR3: CASSERDPVTETQYF. The CDR3 DNA sequence: TGTGCCAGCAGTGAAAGGGACCCGGTAACGGAGACCCAGTACTTC.

This chain links TRBV30 with TRBJ2-5; 11 bases agree with TRBD2. The CDR3 is made up of 15 amino acids. Germline V gene sequence: CDR1 GTSNPN, CDR2 SVGIG (reference sequence). The trim removed 0 bases at V and 5 bases at J, leaving 5 bases unmatched. CDR3 bases: TGTGCCTGGAGTGTACGGACTAGCGGGTGGGAGACCCAGTACTTC. Encoded protein: CAWSVRTSGWETQYF.

The J gene is TRBJ2-3, the V gene TRBV28; D call uncertain. Trimming took 6 bases from V and 1 from J, leaving 8 bases between them. The CDR3 sequence is 13 residues long. From germline, CDR1 is MDHEN and CDR2 SYDVKM. The CDR3 DNA follows: TGTGCCAGCAGCCCCCGCGGCACAGATACGCAGTATTTT. It encodes CASSPRGTDTQYF.

The chain links TRBV18 to TRBJ1-5; no firm D call. The length of the CDR3 is 17 residues. The ends were cut back, 3 bases at V and 1 base at J, with 16 bases in the middle. The germline CDR1 and CDR2 sequences are KGHSH and LQKENI. CDR3 sequence (DNA): TGTGCCAGCTCACCTTCTCTAACGACGGTGAGCAATCAGCCCCAGCATTTT. Its translation: CASSPSLTTVSNQPQHF.

The chain has TRBV6-1 and TRBJ2-1; TRBD2 agrees at 7 bases. The V gene's germline CDR1 is MNHNS and CDR2 SASEGT. V lost 6 bases and J lost 10; bases outside the gene matches: 12. This CDR3 region has 14 residues. The CDR3 spells CASRAGTTKSEQFF. CDR3 nucleotides: TGTGCCAGCAGGGCCGGGACTACGAAGAGCGAGCAGTTCTTC.

The chain joins TRBV7-2 to TRBJ2-1, with D tentatively TRBD2 (7 bases). Trimming removed 5 bases at V and 4 bases at J, with 15 bases between. CDR3 length equals 15 residues. CDR1 is SGHTA, CDR2 FQGNSA, per germline. In DNA, the CDR3 is TGTGCCAGCAGCCCAAAAGGGGGGGTTTACAATGAGCAGTTCTTC. Protein product: CASSPKGGVYNEQFF.

The chain couples TRBV5-6 to TRBJ1-1; D call uncertain. CDR3 length: 14 amino acids. V dropped 5 bases and J dropped 3 bases, with 14 bases sitting between them. Germline loops: CDR1 SGHDT, CDR2 YYEEEE. The CDR3 spells CASSPGFRDTEAFF. The CDR3 DNA reads TGTGCCAGCAGTCCCGGCTTTCGGGACACTGAAGCTTTCTTT. The complete variable domain, with remaining parts taken from reference TRBV5-6 and TRBJ1-1, reads DAGVTQSPTHLIKTRGQQVTLRCSPKSGHDTVSWYQQALGQGPQFIFQYYEEEERQRGNFPDRFSGHQFPNYSSELNVNALLLGDSALYLCASSPGFRDTEAFFGQGTRLTVV.

This sequence joins TRBV7-9 and TRBJ2-3, with 11 bases that match TRBD2. V was clipped by 3 bases and J by 6 bases; unmatched bases: 8. The CDR3 is 16 amino acids. Germline V gives CDR1 SEHNR, CDR2 FQNEAQ (reference sequence). This chain's CDR3 is CASSFTSGSALDTQYF. CDR3 bases: TGTGCCAGCAGCTTCACTAGCGGGAGTGCTCTTGATACGCAGTATTTT.

This clone was picked up one time. This chain uses TRBV6-1 with TRBJ1-2; D unresolved. CDR1 MNHNS and CDR2 SASEGT come from the germline V gene. The V end was cut by 1 base, the J end by 5 bases, with 8 bases between. The CDR3 totals 13 residues. The CDR3, as DNA: TGTGCCAGCAGTGAAGAGCGCCAATATGGCTACACCTTC. Its protein product is CASSEERQYGYTF.